One sample yielded the 27 T cell receptor beta chains listed below, sequenced in a study of response to subunit inactivated influenza vaccine. TCRdb re-called the RT-PCR reads through MiXCR, storing one row per CDR3 protein. The top ten hold around 10% of the sample, which has around 580,000 distinct CDR3 sequences, about 14% seen once. Sequencing used PBMCs from blood, obtained 11 to 12 days after vaccination. These receptors came from a man aged 50-60 years who received an inactivated influenza vaccine.

This clonotype was observed a few times. The rearrangement links TRBV2 to TRBJ1-5; 10 bases match TRBD1. The CDR3 runs to 14 residues. The J segment lost 4 bases and the V segment lost 7 bases, leaving 4 bases of the junction unmatched. Per germline, CDR1 SNHLY and CDR2 FYNNEI. CDR3 residues: CASTEDRGNQPQHF. The CDR3 DNA is TGTGCCAGCACCGAGGACAGGGGGAATCAGCCCCAGCATTTT.

The chain has TRBV12-3 or TRBV12-4 and TRBJ1-1; TRBD1 aligns across 11 bases. The CDR3 has 17 residues. J lost 1 base, V lost 5 bases, and 9 bases had no gene match. The CDR3, as DNA: TGTGCCAGCAGTCCCTTGGGACAGGGGGGACAGAACACTGAAGCTTTCTTT. Translating it yields CASSPLGQGGQNTEAFF.

This clonotype has just a few counts. V usage is TRBV20-1 and J usage is TRBJ2-1; tentatively, D is TRBD1 or TRBD2 (5 bases each). Trimming stripped 6 bases from V and 8 bases from J, with 17 bases between. Germline V gives CDR1 DFQATT, CDR2 SNEGSKA (reference sequence). This CDR3 has 13 residues. The DNA for the CDR3 is TGCAGTGCCAACCGGGGCAGTACCGATGAGCAGTTCTTC. It translates to CSANRGSTDEQFF.

The table lists this clonotype with many counts. This rearrangement joins TRBV29-1 to TRBJ1-2; TRBD1 aligns across 9 bases. The CDR3 totals 14 residues. Trimming removed 4 bases from V and 8 bases from J; junction bases left unmatched: 11. Germline V CDR1 and CDR2: SQVTM, ANQGSEA. CDR3 in DNA: TGCAGCGTTGCCGGGACAGGGAGGTTGGAGGGCTACACCTTC. It specifies CSVAGTGRLEGYTF.

This clonotype was observed a few times. V gene TRBV2 combines with J gene TRBJ2-2; the D gene is possibly TRBD2 (5 bases). V dropped 7 bases and J dropped 6 bases, with 18 bases sitting between them. This CDR3 is 15 amino acids long. The V gene's germline CDR1 is SNHLY and CDR2 FYNNEI. The CDR3 protein is CASKLGSSLSGELFF. In nucleotides, the CDR3 is TGTGCCAGCAAGTTGGGGAGTTCGTTGTCCGGGGAGCTGTTTTTT.

The V and J genes are TRBV10-3 and TRBJ1-2; 7 bases agree with TRBD1. Germline V lookup: CDR1 ENHRY, CDR2 SYGVKD. The CDR3 totals 16 residues. The V segment lost 2 bases and the J segment 4 bases; nucleotides outside the gene matches: 10. The CDR3 DNA reads as TGTGCCATCAGTGAGGGGACCGACAGGGTAGGCTATGGCTACACCTTC. This translates into CAISEGTDRVGYGYTF.

The V and J genes are TRBV5-1 and TRBJ1-1, with a tentative D call TRBD1 (5 bases). Trimming stripped 3 bases from V and 4 bases from J, with 25 bases between. The CDR3 is 18 residues long. CDR1 SGHRS and CDR2 YFSETQ come from the germline V gene. CDR3 loop: CASSSTWAGPDRTTEAFF. CDR3 sequence (DNA): TGCGCCAGCAGCTCAACCTGGGCGGGACCCGATCGAACCACTGAAGCTTTCTTT.

This chain uses TRBV7-2 with TRBJ2-7; D is unclear. The CDR3 has 12 residues. Germline V gives CDR1 SGHTA, CDR2 FQGNSA. The ends were cut back, 3 bases at V and 9 bases at J, with 12 bases in the middle. DNA for the CDR3: TGTGCCAGCAGCTTGGACCAATCGAGGCAGTACTTC. Residues: CASSLDQSRQYF.

The rearrangement joins TRBV12-3 or TRBV12-4 to TRBJ2-7; D gene ambiguous. V was shortened by 6 bases and J by 5 bases, with 11 bases between the two germline ends. This CDR3 contains 12 residues. Written as DNA, the CDR3 is TGTGCCAGCAGACACACAACGAACGAGCAGTACTTC. It translates to CASRHTTNEQYF.

This clonotype appeared many times. This chain uses TRBV5-1 with TRBJ2-1, with 14 bases aligning to TRBD2. Germline CDR1 reads SGHRS; CDR2 reads YFSETQ. The length of the CDR3 is 15 residues. The trim removed 4 bases at V and 8 bases at J, leaving 5 bases unmatched. CDR3 coding DNA: TGCGCCAGCAGCCTGGGACTAGCGGGAGCCGATGAGCAGTTCTTC. Amino acids: CASSLGLAGADEQFF.

The chain has TRBV12-3 or TRBV12-4 and TRBJ2-7, with 8 nucleotides matching TRBD1. The length of the CDR3 is 16 residues. V lost 5 bases to trimming and J lost 1 base; unmatched junction nucleotides: 10. The CDR3 spells CASSSSRTGKSYEQYF. The CDR3 DNA sequence: TGTGCCAGCAGTAGCTCTCGGACAGGGAAATCCTACGAGCAGTACTTC.

The chain employs TRBV10-3 and TRBJ1-1, with D maybe TRBD1 (5 bases). V shed 7 bases and J shed 1 base, with 10 bases lying between them. In germline, CDR1 is ENHRY, CDR2 SYGVKD. The CDR3 spans 13 residues. CDR3 amino acids: CAITLDRNTEAFF. Here the CDR3 DNA reads TGTGCCATCACCCTAGACAGGAACACTGAAGCTTTCTTT.

This clonotype was detected only a few times. The gene calls are TRBV2 and TRBJ1-2, with D perhaps matching TRBD1 (5 bases). V dropped 2 bases and J dropped 4 bases, with 11 bases sitting between them. The CDR3 consists of 14 residues. Germline V gives CDR1 SNHLY, CDR2 FYNNEI. The CDR3 sequence: CASSETQGVYGYTF. As DNA, the CDR3 is TGTGCCAGCAGTGAAACGCAGGGTGTCTATGGCTACACCTTC.

The gene calls are TRBV11-1 and TRBJ1-2, with unresolved D. This CDR3 has 18 amino acids. Germline V lookup: CDR1 SGHAT, CDR2 FQDESV (reference sequence). The germline V and J ends were trimmed by 4 bases and 0 bases, with 21 bases remaining between them. In DNA form, the CDR3 reads TGTGCCAGCAGCTCCGGAGATGTGGGCACGAGAGCTAACTATGGCTACACCTTC. Protein: CASSSGDVGTRANYGYTF.

The rearrangement links TRBV20-1 to TRBJ2-7; D ambiguous. The germline V and J ends were trimmed by 6 bases and 4 bases, with 13 bases remaining between them. The CDR3 is 12 residues long. Per the germline V gene, CDR1 is DFQATT and CDR2 is SNEGSKA (reference sequence). The CDR3 nucleotides read TGCAGTGCGGAATTTGCCCCGTACGAGCAGTACTTC. Translating it yields CSAEFAPYEQYF.

The chain joins TRBV7-3 to TRBJ2-7; 7 nucleotides line up with TRBD1. This CDR3 has 14 residues. V was pared by 4 bases and J by 6 bases, with 9 bases of the junction left unmatched. Germline V lookup: CDR1 SGHTA, CDR2 FQGTGA. CDR3 DNA: TGTGCCAGCAGCTCGACGACAGGGAGTTCCGAGCAGTACTTC. As protein: CASSSTTGSSEQYF.

The gene calls are TRBV20-1 and TRBJ2-7, with D possibly TRBD1 on 6 matching bases. Per the germline V gene, CDR1 is DFQATT and CDR2 is SNEGSKA (reference sequence). The ends were cut back, 4 bases at V and 3 bases at J, with 16 bases in the middle. There are 14 residues in the CDR3. The CDR3 DNA follows: TGCAGTGCTACAGTACCGGGACACCGCTACGAGCAGTACTTC. Amino acid sequence: CSATVPGHRYEQYF.

This clonotype appeared a few times. The chain uses TRBV27 and TRBJ2-7; 8 bases map to TRBD2. With 3 bases clipped from V and 1 base from J, the junction kept 14 bases outside the gene matches. The CDR3 has 18 amino acids. The germline CDR1 and CDR2 sequences are MNHEY and SMNVEV (reference sequence). The CDR3: CASSLRGGSGAPSYEQYF. CDR3 bases: TGTGCCAGCAGTTTGAGGGGTGGTAGCGGGGCTCCTTCCTACGAGCAGTACTTC.

There are a few counts of this clonotype. The chain has TRBV7-2 and TRBJ1-1, with D unresolved. The V end lost 3 bases, the J end lost 1 base, and 9 bases lay between the germline ends. The germline gives CDR1 SGHTA, CDR2 FQGNSA. The length of the CDR3 is 14 residues. The CDR3 is CASSFFQPNTEAFF. The CDR3 coding sequence is TGTGCCAGCAGCTTCTTTCAACCGAACACTGAAGCTTTCTTT.

This clonotype was seen a handful of times. V and J are TRBV14 and TRBJ1-2; D remains unclear. The CDR3 is 13 amino acids. CDR1 is SGHDN and CDR2 is FVKESK in the germline V gene. V lost 1 base and J 7 bases, leaving 10 bases between the germline ends. The CDR3 protein is CASSQGRLAGYTF. The CDR3 DNA reads TGTGCCAGCAGCCAAGGGAGGTTAGCTGGCTACACCTTC.

CDR3 in amino acids: CASSRLQGAGEKLFF. The CDR3 region has the DNA TGTGCCAGCAGCCGACTACAGGGGGCCGGCGAAAAACTGTTTTTT. The V call is TRBV7-9, the J call TRBJ1-4; 9 bases map to TRBD1. The V gene end was trimmed by 5 bases and the J gene end by 8 bases; junction bases not matched to a gene: 9. The length of the CDR3 is 15 residues. Germline V gene sequence: CDR1 SEHNR, CDR2 FQNEAQ (reference sequence).

V gene TRBV18 combines with J gene TRBJ2-2, with D possibly matching TRBD1 (7 bases). The length of the CDR3 is 16 residues. Trimming shortened V by 1 base and J by 1 base, and 10 bases separated the two germline ends. In germline, CDR1 is KGHSH, CDR2 LQKENI. CDR3 amino acids: CASSPRQGGNTGELFF. In DNA, the CDR3 is TGTGCCAGCTCACCACGACAGGGAGGGAACACCGGGGAGCTGTTTTTT.

Many counts were recorded for this clonotype. This chain joins TRBV7-2 and TRBJ2-1, with 10 bases fitting TRBD2. The CDR3 sequence is 15 residues long. V shed 3 bases and J 3 bases; nucleotides not matched to a gene: 2. In germline, CDR1 is SGHTA, CDR2 FQGNSA. CDR3 sequence reads: CASSFRTSGYNEQFF. CDR3 coding DNA: TGTGCCAGCAGCTTCAGGACTAGCGGCTACAATGAGCAGTTCTTC.

This clonotype has a count of ten or more. The J gene is TRBJ2-3, the V gene TRBV7-8; D is undetermined. The CDR3 has 10 amino acids. Germline-derived CDR1 and CDR2 are SGHVS and FQNEAQ. V shed 3 bases and J shed 6 bases, with 1 base lying between them. The CDR3 DNA follows: TGTGCCAGCAGCTTGGATACGCAGTATTTT. Its protein product is CASSLDTQYF.

The chain combines TRBV7-2 with TRBJ2-3; D is perhaps TRBD1 or TRBD2 (6 bases each). The germline V and J ends were trimmed by 5 bases and 10 bases, with 22 bases remaining between them. The CDR3 consists of 15 residues. Germline V lookup: CDR1 SGHTA, CDR2 FQGNSA. The CDR3 coding sequence is TGTGCCAGCAGCCGCTTCCCGGGGGCGGCGGGTGCGCAGTATTTT. It encodes CASSRFPGAAGAQYF.

The chain uses TRBV7-2 and TRBJ2-5; D tentatively reads TRBD1 or TRBD2 (6 bases each). The germline gives CDR1 SGHTA, CDR2 FQGNSA. Trimming shortened V by 1 base and J by 1 base, and 10 bases separated the two germline ends. This CDR3 contains 15 residues. The CDR3 DNA is TGTGCCAGCAGCTTAGTTCCGGGGGCCCAAGAGACCCAGTACTTC. This gives the protein CASSLVPGAQETQYF.

The genes are TRBV4-1 and TRBJ1-2, with TRBD1 as a possible D gene (6 bases). V lost 4 bases and J lost 3, with 18 bases in between. Germline lookup yields CDR1 MGHRA and CDR2 YSYEKL. CDR3 length: 16 amino acids. The CDR3 nucleotides are TGCGCCAGCAGCCGAGAGGCAGCGCAGGGGTACTATGGCTACACCTTC. Its translation is CASSREAAQGYYGYTF.